The subject of this entry is one T cell receptor beta chain. CDR1 and CDR2 from the germline V gene are MDHEN and SYDVKM. V lost 1 base, J lost 8 bases, and 5 bases lay in between. This CDR3 contains 11 residues. This specimen belongs to a study of blood T cell repertoires in COVID-19. Assay used: immunoSEQ multiplex PCR; TCRdb lists only in-frame clones, some missing. This sample carries about 250,000 clones, approximately 80% of them seen once, and the ten largest clones take around 6.8%. V usage is TRBV28 and J usage is TRBJ1-1, with unresolved D. The specimen sequenced was peripheral blood. The TCR was taken from a woman aged 55 to 70 with active or convalescent COVID-19. The CDR3 region is CASSLYQEAFF. CDR3 DNA sequence: TGTGCCAGCAGTTTATATCAGGAAGCTTTCTTT.